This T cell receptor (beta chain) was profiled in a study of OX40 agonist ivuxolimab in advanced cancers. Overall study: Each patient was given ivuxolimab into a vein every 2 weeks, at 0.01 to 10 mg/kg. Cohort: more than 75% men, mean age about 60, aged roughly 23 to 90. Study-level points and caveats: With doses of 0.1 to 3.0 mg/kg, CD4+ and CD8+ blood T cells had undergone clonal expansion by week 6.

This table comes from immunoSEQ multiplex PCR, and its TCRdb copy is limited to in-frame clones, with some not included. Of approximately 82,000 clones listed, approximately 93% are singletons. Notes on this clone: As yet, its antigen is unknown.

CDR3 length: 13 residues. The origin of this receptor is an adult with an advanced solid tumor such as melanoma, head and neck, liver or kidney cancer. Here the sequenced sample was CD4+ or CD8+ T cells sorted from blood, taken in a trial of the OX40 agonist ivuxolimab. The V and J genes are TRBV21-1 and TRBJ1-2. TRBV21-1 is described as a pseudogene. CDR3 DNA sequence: TGTGCCAGCATCAAAGGGGGGAACTATGGCTACACCTTC. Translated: CASIKGGNYGYTF.